These T cell receptor beta chains were read from a single sample in a study of Graves' ophthalmopathy and Graves' hyperthyroidism. In TCRdb, the multiplex PCR reads were re-called with MiXCR into one record per CDR3 protein. The sample yields roughly 480,000 distinct CDR3 sequences, 13% to 15% seen once. Sequencing input: blood. The source is a woman aged 30 to 39 with Graves' ophthalmopathy. Each CDR3 is given with its conserved first and last residue. The D gene is left open where the match is weak. The size of a clone is reported for some rows only, either as once, few or many, or as a class for expanded clones.

clone_size,v_call,d_call,j_call,cdr3_length,cdr3_aa,cdr3_nt
many,TRBV19,TRBD1,TRBJ2-7,16,CASSSLQGARRPEQYF,TGTGCCAGTAGTTCACTACAGGGGGCCCGAAGGCCCGAGCAGTACTTC
many,TRBV20-1,.,TRBJ2-7,13,CSARDLQGREQYF,TGCAGTGCTAGAGATCTGCAGGGCCGGGAGCAGTACTTC
many,TRBV6-1,.,TRBJ2-5,15,CASSPEGRIKETQYF,TGTGCCAGCAGTCCCGAGGGGAGAATCAAAGAGACCCAGTACTTC
few,TRBV6-2/TRBV6-3,TRBD2,TRBJ2-2,18,CASSPEWIAGTYTGELFF,TGTGCCAGCAGCCCCGAATGGATAGCGGGGACCTACACCGGGGAGCTGTTTTTT
.,TRBV11-2,.,TRBJ1-3,15,CASSLEVGAGNTIYF,TGTGCCAGCAGCTTAGAAGTAGGAGCTGGAAACACCATATATTTT
many,TRBV30,.,TRBJ1-1,12,CAWLTVNTEAFF,TGTGCCTGGCTCACAGTGAACACTGAAGCTTTCTTT
few,TRBV4-1,.,TRBJ1-2,15,CASSQPRAGNYGYTF,TGCGCCAGCAGCCAACCCCGGGCGGGAAACTATGGCTACACCTTC
.,TRBV7-2,TRBD1,TRBJ2-5,14,CASSSRTGRETKYF,TGTGCCAGCAGCTCGCGGACAGGGAGAGAGACCAAGTACTTC
.,TRBV6-4,TRBD2,TRBJ2-2,16,CASSALAGEDTGELFF,TGTGCCAGCAGTGCACTAGCGGGAGAGGACACCGGGGAGCTGTTTTTT
few,TRBV6-5,.,TRBJ2-2,13,CASSIDRPGELFF,TGTGCCAGCAGTATAGACAGGCCCGGGGAGCTGTTTTTT
many,TRBV4-1,TRBD1,TRBJ1-1,15,CASSPFAQGGAEAFF,TGCGCCAGCAGCCCGTTTGCACAGGGGGGCGCTGAAGCTTTCTTT
many,TRBV12-3/TRBV12-4,.,TRBJ1-1,12,CASEGGGTEAFF,TGTGCCAGCGAGGGGGGGGGCACTGAAGCTTTCTTT
many,TRBV7-3,.,TRBJ1-2,12,CASSLYWYGYTF,TGTGCCAGCAGCTTATACTGGTATGGCTACACCTTC
many,TRBV20-1,.,TRBJ2-7,13,CSAAPGDPYEQYF,TGCAGTGCTGCGCCGGGAGATCCGTACGAGCAGTACTTC
many,TRBV28,.,TRBJ2-6,16,CASSSRQFSGANVLTF,TGTGCCAGCAGTTCAAGACAGTTCTCTGGGGCCAACGTCCTGACTTTC
many,TRBV28,.,TRBJ2-2,15,CASSLSKILTGELFF,TGTGCCAGCAGTTTGAGCAAAATACTCACCGGGGAGCTGTTTTTT
many,TRBV7-9,TRBD2,TRBJ2-5,15,CASSHPERGQETQYF,TGTGCCAGCAGCCATCCAGAGCGGGGCCAAGAGACCCAGTACTTC
few,TRBV14,.,TRBJ2-2,16,CASSRMAGFGTGELFF,TGTGCCAGCAGCCGAATGGCGGGGTTCGGCACCGGGGAGCTGTTTTTT
many,TRBV30,TRBD2,TRBJ2-7,16,CAWSVRFSGGGYEQYF,TGTGCCTGGAGTGTTCGTTTCAGCGGGGGGGGCTACGAGCAGTACTTC
.,TRBV11-1,.,TRBJ2-2,16,CASTPLGRDLTGELFF,TGTGCCAGCACCCCTCTCGGCAGGGACCTCACCGGGGAGCTGTTTTTT
many,TRBV7-2,TRBD1,TRBJ1-2,15,CASSLKGQGAGGYTF,TGTGCCAGCAGCTTAAAGGGACAGGGGGCTGGTGGCTACACCTTC